This T cell receptor (beta chain) was profiled in a study of shared clonotypes between healthy human individuals. The wider study: Donors had three CD4 naive, three CD4 memory, two CD8 naive and one CD8 memory plate apiece. Study findings and constraints: Clonotype sharing levels among donors were expected to vary with sequencing depth.

V lost 4 bases and J lost 9; bases outside the gene matches: 11. The CDR3 covers 14 residues. Germline V CDR1 and CDR2: SEHNR, FQNEAQ (reference sequence). Some clones are missing from TCRdb's copy, which holds only in-frame ones; the method was immunoSEQ multiplex PCR. The data contain some 200,000 clones, 90% to 95% of them seen just once; the ten biggest clones take up around 0.067%. For this clone: Its specificity is not known.

Sequenced material: naive CD4+ T cells sorted from blood. Subset specified: CD45RA+ positively selected. This chain uses TRBV7-9 with TRBJ1-1; 7 bases align to TRBD1. The TCR was taken from a woman in her twenties or thirties in good health. The CDR3 loop is CASSSHRDSGKAFF. The CDR3 DNA sequence: TGTGCCAGCAGCTCTCACCGGGACAGTGGTAAAGCTTTCTTT.